The next 3 T cell receptor beta chains were all read from a single sample in a study of T cell changes during pregnancy in multiple sclerosis. Produced via immunoSEQ multiplex PCR; TCRdb's table is partial and in-frame only. This sample has some 47,000 clones, with around 89% found just once. The source was CD8+ T cells from peripheral blood mononuclear cells, collected after pregnancy. These receptors came from a female donor in good health, enrolled as a control in a pregnancy study.

This clone has only a few counts. The chain couples TRBV7-9 to TRBJ2-7; no clear D gene. This CDR3 spans 10 amino acids. Germline V CDR1 and CDR2: SEHNR, FQNEAQ (reference sequence). V was shortened by 5 bases and J by 4 bases, with 3 bases between the two germline ends. CDR3 coding DNA: TGTGCCAGCAGCCCTTACGAGCAGTACTTC. Translated, it gives CASSPYEQYF.

The chain combines TRBV6-1 with TRBJ1-4; the match to TRBD1 covers 8 bases. The CDR3 runs 14 residues. Germline V gives CDR1 MNHNS, CDR2 SASEGT. The V gene end was trimmed by 4 bases and the J gene end by 6 bases; junction bases not matched to a gene: 4. DNA for the CDR3: TGTGCCAGCAGTGCGGACAGGGCGGATGAAAAACTGTTTTTT. Its translation: CASSADRADEKLFF.

V usage is TRBV27 and J usage is TRBJ1-2, with 8 bases lining up with TRBD1. The CDR3 consists of 13 residues. The V and J ends lost 6 bases and 4 bases, in that order; junction bases with no gene match: 4. Germline V gene sequence: CDR1 MNHEY, CDR2 SMNVEV (reference sequence). CDR3 sequence: CASSFRGPYGYTF. In DNA form, the CDR3 reads TGTGCCAGCAGCTTCAGGGGGCCCTATGGCTACACCTTC.